The 16 T cell receptor beta chains listed next were all sequenced from one sample in a study of blood T cell repertoires in COVID-19. Measured with immunoSEQ multiplex PCR; TCRdb has only the in-frame clones, and not every one. The sample yields approximately 290,000 clones, 70% to 90% seen once. Sample: PBMCs or T cells enriched from blood (not recorded which). The receptor source for this set is a woman in her thirties who had recovered from COVID-19.

This chain connects TRBV4-1 to TRBJ1-1; D call uncertain. This CDR3 spans 13 amino acids. Germline V CDR1 and CDR2: MGHRA, YSYEKL. V lost 1 base and J lost 7, with 10 bases in between. CDR3 protein: CASSQVGIDEAFF. The CDR3 bases are TGCGCCAGCAGCCAAGTGGGCATCGATGAAGCTTTCTTT.

The rearrangement links TRBV6-5 to TRBJ1-2; unclear D gene. Germline V gives CDR1 MNHEY, CDR2 SVGAGI. The germline V and J ends were trimmed by 10 bases and 7 bases, with 19 bases remaining between them. The CDR3 extends over 13 amino acids. The DNA for the CDR3 is TGTGCCACCCTCCATAGGAGGGAGGGTGGCTACACCTTC. Translated: CATLHRREGGYTF.

Only one count was recorded for this clone. The chain links TRBV5-4 to TRBJ1-1; unclear D gene. V lost 5 bases and J 5 bases, leaving 13 bases between the germline ends. Germline V gene data show CDR1 as SGHNT and CDR2 as YYREEE (reference sequence). The CDR3 has 13 residues. CDR3 region: CASSSLDVTEAFF. The CDR3 DNA is TGTGCCAGCAGTTCGCTAGACGTTACTGAAGCTTTCTTT.

In its sample, this clone was seen once. The CDR3 sequence is CSASPSGIGNEQFF. For the CDR3, the DNA is TGCAGTGCTAGTCCTAGCGGGATCGGCAATGAGCAGTTCTTC. The chain uses TRBV20-1 and TRBJ2-1; 9 bases are a match to TRBD2. Germline CDR1 reads DFQATT; CDR2 reads SNEGSKA (reference sequence). The CDR3 is 14 residues long. Trimming removed 3 bases from V and 6 bases from J; junction bases left unmatched: 6.

The rearrangement joins TRBV24-1 to TRBJ2-1, with TRBD2 identical over 10 bases. The J segment lost 3 bases and the V segment lost 3 bases, leaving 4 bases of the junction unmatched. The germline V gene encodes CDR1 KGHDR and CDR2 SFDVKD. CDR3 length equals 16 residues. CDR3 protein: CATSDSGRAHYNEQFF. In DNA form, the CDR3 reads TGTGCCACCAGTGATAGCGGGAGGGCCCACTACAATGAGCAGTTCTTC.

The gene calls are TRBV27 and TRBJ1-4; no firm D call. The CDR3 is made up of 17 amino acids. V lost 7 bases to trimming and J lost 0 bases, with 18 bases between them. CDR1 is MNHEY and CDR2 is SMNVEV in the germline V gene (reference sequence). The CDR3 region is CASKGVIGLATNEKLFF. In DNA form, the CDR3 reads TGTGCCAGCAAGGGAGTCATCGGACTTGCAACTAATGAAAAACTGTTTTTT.

This clone has only a few counts. The V call is TRBV5-6, the J call TRBJ2-4, with D uncertain. V dropped 5 bases and J dropped 6 bases, with 9 bases sitting between them. This CDR3 comprises 12 residues. Germline-derived CDR1 and CDR2 are SGHDT and YYEEEE. This chain's CDR3 is CASSVQLNIQYF. As DNA, the CDR3 is TGTGCCAGCAGTGTACAGCTAAACATTCAGTACTTC.

V gene TRBV6-5 combines with J gene TRBJ1-2; 8 bases align to TRBD1. The junction had 3 bases not matched to a gene; V was cut back by 5 bases and J by 4 bases. Germline V gene sequence: CDR1 MNHEY, CDR2 SVGAGI. The CDR3 length is 13 residues. The DNA of the CDR3 is TGTGCCAGCAGTACTGACAGGGGCTATGGCTACACCTTC. Amino acid sequence: CASSTDRGYGYTF.

CDR3 residues: CAWSGRVAANTEAFF. The CDR3, as DNA: TGTGCCTGGAGTGGGCGTGTGGCGGCGAACACTGAAGCTTTCTTT. This sequence joins TRBV30 and TRBJ1-1; D not certain. There are 15 residues in the CDR3. The germline V gene encodes CDR1 GTSNPN and CDR2 SVGIG (reference sequence). V gave up 1 base and J gave up 1 base, with 13 bases separating them.

The chain employs TRBV27 and TRBJ2-5; 11 nucleotides match TRBD1. After removal of 7 bases from V and 5 bases from J, the junction contained 15 bases not matched to a gene. Germline values: CDR1 MNHEY, CDR2 SMNVEV (reference sequence). The CDR3 loop spans 17 amino acids. The CDR3 spells CASTLRPGQGAWETQYF. CDR3 nucleotide sequence: TGTGCCAGCACCTTACGACCCGGACAGGGGGCTTGGGAGACCCAGTACTTC.

The CDR3 DNA follows: TGTGCCACCAGCAGAGATCGGTGGGTCCGAGGAAGCATGAACACTGAAGCTTTCTTT. Its translation is CATSRDRWVRGSMNTEAFF. This sequence joins TRBV15 and TRBJ1-1; D call uncertain. The CDR3 spans 19 residues. Deletions cut 0 bases from V and 0 bases from J, with 20 bases between. Germline loops: CDR1 LNHNV, CDR2 YYDKDF (reference sequence).

V gene TRBV7-9 combines with J gene TRBJ1-4, with TRBD1 matching 9 bases. The germline CDR1 and CDR2 sequences are SEHNR and FQNEAQ (reference sequence). The CDR3 spans 14 residues. V lost 5 bases and J lost 8; bases outside the gene matches: 6. CDR3 in amino acids: CASSTRGQGEKLFF. DNA of the CDR3: TGTGCCAGCAGCACCCGAGGACAGGGGGAAAAACTGTTTTTT.

The chain uses TRBV7-6 and TRBJ2-6, with D tentatively TRBD1 (6 bases). CDR1 and CDR2 (germline): SGHVS, FNYEAQ. V was cut by 5 bases and J by 0 bases, with 17 bases left in between. The CDR3 consists of 18 residues. This chain's CDR3 is CASSADRTGYSGANVLTF. CDR3 bases: TGTGCCAGCAGCGCCGACAGGACTGGCTACTCTGGGGCCAACGTCCTGACTTTC. Full variable domain (rest looked up from reference TRBV7-6 and TRBJ2-6): GAGVSQSPRYKVTKRGQDVALRCDPISGHVSLYWYRQALGQGPEFLTYFNYEAQQDKSGLPNDRFSAERPEGSISTLTIQRTEQRDSAMYRCASSADRTGYSGANVLTFGAGSRLTVL.

The V gene is TRBV2, the J gene TRBJ2-7; D might be TRBD1 (5 bases). Per germline, CDR1 SNHLY and CDR2 FYNNEI. The V and J ends lost 8 bases and 2 bases respectively, with 16 bases between them. This CDR3 is built from 14 residues. CDR3 DNA sequence: TGTGCCAGCGAAGATGGGGCACATGCCTACGAGCAGTACTTC. It yields the protein CASEDGAHAYEQYF.

This clone was seen only a few times. J is TRBJ1-6 and V is TRBV3-1 (or the pseudogene TRBV3-2); the D gene is possibly TRBD1 (6 bases). Germline V gene sequence: CDR1 LGHDT, CDR2 YNNKEL (reference sequence). With 4 bases removed from V and 9 bases from J, the gap between germline ends came to 16 bases. The CDR3 is made up of 15 amino acids. CDR3 protein: CASSLDRNRGSPLHF. As DNA, the CDR3 is TGTGCCAGCAGCCTCGACAGGAACCGTGGTTCACCCCTCCACTTT.

The rearrangement uses TRBV3-1 (or the pseudogene TRBV3-2) and TRBJ2-7; 7 bases agree with TRBD2. Germline V CDR1 and CDR2: LGHDT, YNNKEL (reference sequence). The CDR3 spans 15 residues. V shed 6 bases and J 5 bases; nucleotides not matched to a gene: 13. The CDR3 DNA reads as TGTGCCAGCAGGAGTTACGGCGGGAGCGACCACGAGCAGTACTTC. Translation gives CASRSYGGSDHEQYF.